The following is a T cell receptor beta chain sequence with its context. The sample originates from a study of blood T cell repertoires in COVID-19. The overall study: The United States, Italy and Spain were the sources of the acute and convalescent COVID-19 samples.

Grouping used clinical history reported by participants in a survey and questionnaire. V lost 5 bases to trimming and J lost 4 bases; unmatched junction nucleotides: 9. The CDR3 consists of 15 residues. Germline CDR1 MNHEY, CDR2 SVGAGI. Measured with immunoSEQ multiplex PCR; TCRdb has only the in-frame clones, and not every one. The sample shows roughly 250,000 clones, about 87% of them seen only once. The material sequenced was PBMCs or T cells enriched from blood (not recorded which). The V gene is TRBV6-5, the J gene TRBJ1-2; 8 bases map to TRBD1. The clonotype comes from a woman in her thirties or forties who had been exposed to COVID-19. Here the CDR3 reads CASSPGTGSRYGYTF. The CDR3 coding sequence is TGTGCCAGCAGTCCTGGGACAGGCAGCCGCTATGGCTACACCTTC.